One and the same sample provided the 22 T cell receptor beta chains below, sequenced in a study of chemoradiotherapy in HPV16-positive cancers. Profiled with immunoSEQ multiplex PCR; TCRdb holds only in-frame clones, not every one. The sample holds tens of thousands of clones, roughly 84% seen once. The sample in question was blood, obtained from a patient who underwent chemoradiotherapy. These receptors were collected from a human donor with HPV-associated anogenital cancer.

As DNA, the CDR3 is TGTGCCAGCAGTTCTTACAGGTTAACTGAAGCTTTCTTT. It is translated as CASSSYRLTEAFF. The rearrangement links TRBV27 to TRBJ1-1; a weak D match, TRBD1 (5 bases). The CDR3 extends over 13 amino acids. Germline lookup yields CDR1 MNHEY and CDR2 SMNVEV (reference sequence). Trimming pared 4 bases from V and 5 bases from J, leaving 11 bases between.

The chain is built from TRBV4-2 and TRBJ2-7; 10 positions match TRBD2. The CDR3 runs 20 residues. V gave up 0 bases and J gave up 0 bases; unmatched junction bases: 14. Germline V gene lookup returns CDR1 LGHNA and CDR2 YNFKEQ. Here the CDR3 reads CASSQEPGGNKRGGSYEQYF. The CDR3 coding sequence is TGTGCCAGCAGCCAAGAACCCGGGGGGAATAAGCGGGGGGGCTCCTACGAGCAGTACTTC.

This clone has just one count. In DNA, the CDR3 is TGTGCCAGCAGTCCCCGGGACAGGAGAACTAGCACAGATACGCAGTATTTT. Translation gives CASSPRDRRTSTDTQYF. The chain joins TRBV2 to TRBJ2-3, with 8 bases identical to TRBD1. The CDR3 contains 17 residues. The germline CDR1 and CDR2 sequences are SNHLY and FYNNEI. J gave up 0 bases and V 5 bases, and 10 bases lay outside the gene matches.

As DNA, the CDR3 is TGTGCCACCAGCAGAGACCGGACGCCCCTCCACTTT. Its protein is CATSRDRTPLHF. The V gene is TRBV15, the J gene TRBJ1-6; no clear D gene. Trimming shortened V by 0 bases and J by 13 bases, and 7 bases separated the two germline ends. The germline V gene encodes CDR1 LNHNV and CDR2 YYDKDF (reference sequence). This CDR3 region has 12 residues.

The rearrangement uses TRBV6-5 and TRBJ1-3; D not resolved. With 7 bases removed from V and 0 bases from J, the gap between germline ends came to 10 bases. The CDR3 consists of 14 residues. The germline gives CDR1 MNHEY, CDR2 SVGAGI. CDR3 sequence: CASKLQSSGNTIYF. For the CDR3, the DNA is TGTGCCAGCAAGCTACAGAGCTCTGGAAACACCATATATTTT.

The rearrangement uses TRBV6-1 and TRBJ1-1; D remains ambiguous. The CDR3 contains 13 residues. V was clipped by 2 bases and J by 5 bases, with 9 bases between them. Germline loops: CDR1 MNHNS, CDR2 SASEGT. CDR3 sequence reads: CASSEQSRTEAFF. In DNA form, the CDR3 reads TGTGCCAGCAGTGAACAAAGCAGAACTGAAGCTTTCTTT.

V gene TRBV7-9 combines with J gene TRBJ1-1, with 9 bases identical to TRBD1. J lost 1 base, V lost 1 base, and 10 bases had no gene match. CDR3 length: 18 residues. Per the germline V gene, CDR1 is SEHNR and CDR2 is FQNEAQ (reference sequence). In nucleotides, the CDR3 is TGTGCCAGCAGCTTAGGAGGGGACCACAGGGGGCCGAACACTGAAGCTTTCTTT. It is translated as CASSLGGDHRGPNTEAFF. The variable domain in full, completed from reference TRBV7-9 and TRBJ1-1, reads DTGVSQNPRHKITKRGQNVTFRCDPISEHNRLYWYRQTLGQGPEFLTYFQNEAQLEKSRLLSDRFSAERPKGSFSTLEIQRTEQGDSAMYLCASSLGGDHRGPNTEAFFGQGTRLTVV.

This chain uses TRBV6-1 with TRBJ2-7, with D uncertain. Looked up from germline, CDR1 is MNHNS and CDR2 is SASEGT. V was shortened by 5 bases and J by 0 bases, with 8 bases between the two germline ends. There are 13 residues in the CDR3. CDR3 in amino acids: CASSPLSSYEQYV. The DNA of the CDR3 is TGTGCCAGCAGTCCTCTTAGCTCCTACGAGCAGTACGTC.

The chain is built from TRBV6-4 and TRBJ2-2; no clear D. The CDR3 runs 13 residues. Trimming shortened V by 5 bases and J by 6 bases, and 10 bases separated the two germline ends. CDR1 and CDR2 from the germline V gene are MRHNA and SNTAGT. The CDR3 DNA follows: TGTGCCAGCAGTAGAGGAGTGTCCGGGGAGCTGTTTTTT. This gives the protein CASSRGVSGELFF.

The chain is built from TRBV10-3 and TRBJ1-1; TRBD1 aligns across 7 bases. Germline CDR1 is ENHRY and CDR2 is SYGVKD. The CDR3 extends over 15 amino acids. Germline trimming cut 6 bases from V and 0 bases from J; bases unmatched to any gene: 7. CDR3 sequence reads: CAISQGGGMNTEAFF. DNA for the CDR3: TGTGCCATCAGCCAGGGGGGGGGTATGAACACTGAAGCTTTCTTT.

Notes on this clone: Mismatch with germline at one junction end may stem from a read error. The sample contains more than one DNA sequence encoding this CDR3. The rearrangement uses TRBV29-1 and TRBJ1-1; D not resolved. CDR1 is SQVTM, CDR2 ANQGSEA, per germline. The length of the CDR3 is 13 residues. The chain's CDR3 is CSVRRVENTEAFF. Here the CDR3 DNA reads TGTAGCGTTCGACGGGTGGAGAACACTGAAGCTTTCTTT.

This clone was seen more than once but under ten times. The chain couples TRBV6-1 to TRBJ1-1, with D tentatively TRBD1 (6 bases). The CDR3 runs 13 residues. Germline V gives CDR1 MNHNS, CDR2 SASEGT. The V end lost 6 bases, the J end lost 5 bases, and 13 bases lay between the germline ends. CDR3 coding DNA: TGTGCCAGCAGAGCTCGAGGGGGAACTGAAGCTTTCTTT. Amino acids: CASRARGGTEAFF.

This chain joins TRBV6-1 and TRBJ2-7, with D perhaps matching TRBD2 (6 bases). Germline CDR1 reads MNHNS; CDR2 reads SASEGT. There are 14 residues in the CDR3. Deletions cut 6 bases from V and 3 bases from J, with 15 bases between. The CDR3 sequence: CASSLSVSGYEQYV. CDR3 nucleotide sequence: TGTGCCAGCAGCCTAAGCGTTAGCGGCTACGAGCAGTACGTC.

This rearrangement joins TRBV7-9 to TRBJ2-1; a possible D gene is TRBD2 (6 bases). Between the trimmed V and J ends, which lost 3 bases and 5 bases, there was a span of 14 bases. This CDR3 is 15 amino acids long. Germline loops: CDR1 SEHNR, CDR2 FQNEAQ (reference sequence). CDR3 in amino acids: CASSLTSGSNNEQFF. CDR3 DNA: TGTGCCAGCAGCTTGACGAGCGGGTCAAACAATGAGCAGTTCTTC.

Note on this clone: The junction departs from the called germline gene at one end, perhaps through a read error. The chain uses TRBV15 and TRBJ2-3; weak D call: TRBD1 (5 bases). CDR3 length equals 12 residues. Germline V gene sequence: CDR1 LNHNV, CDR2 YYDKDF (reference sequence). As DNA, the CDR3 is TGTGCCACGAGCAGGGATACAGATACGCAGTATTTT. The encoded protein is CATSRDTDTQYF.

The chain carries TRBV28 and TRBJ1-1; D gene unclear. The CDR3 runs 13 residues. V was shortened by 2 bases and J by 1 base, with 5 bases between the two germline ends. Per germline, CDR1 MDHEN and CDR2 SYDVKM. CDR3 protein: CASSLVRNTEAFF. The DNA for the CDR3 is TGTGCCAGCAGTTTAGTCCGGAACACTGAAGCTTTCTTT.

In nucleotides, the CDR3 is TGTGCCAGTAGTATAGGTATGAAGGGGGCGAACTCTGGGGCCAACGTCCTGACTTTC. It specifies CASSIGMKGANSGANVLTF. This sequence joins TRBV19 and TRBJ2-6, with 7 nucleotides matching TRBD1. This CDR3 region has 19 residues. Per the germline V gene, CDR1 is LNHDA and CDR2 is SQIVND (reference sequence). The V gene end was trimmed by 1 base and the J gene end by 0 bases; junction bases not matched to a gene: 9. Using reference TRBV19 and TRBJ2-6 for the parts outside the CDR3, the full variable domain is DGGITQSPKYLFRKEGQNVTLSCEQNLNHDAMYWYRQDPGQGLRLIYYSQIVNDFQKGDIAEGYSVSREKKESFPLTVTSAQKNPTAFYLCASSIGMKGANSGANVLTFGAGSRLTVL.

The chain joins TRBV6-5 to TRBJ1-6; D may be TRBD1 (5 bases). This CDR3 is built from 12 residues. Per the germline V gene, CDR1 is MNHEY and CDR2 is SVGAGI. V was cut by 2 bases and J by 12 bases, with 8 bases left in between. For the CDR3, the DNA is TGTGCCAGCAGTTACAGGGGCGGACCCCTCCACTTT. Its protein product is CASSYRGGPLHF.

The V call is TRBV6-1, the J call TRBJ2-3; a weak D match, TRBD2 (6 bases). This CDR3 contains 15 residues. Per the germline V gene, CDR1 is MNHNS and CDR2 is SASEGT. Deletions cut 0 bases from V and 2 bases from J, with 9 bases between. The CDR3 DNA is TGTGCCAGCAGTGAAGCAGGGAGGTTCACAGATACGCAGTATTTT. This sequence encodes CASSEAGRFTDTQYF.

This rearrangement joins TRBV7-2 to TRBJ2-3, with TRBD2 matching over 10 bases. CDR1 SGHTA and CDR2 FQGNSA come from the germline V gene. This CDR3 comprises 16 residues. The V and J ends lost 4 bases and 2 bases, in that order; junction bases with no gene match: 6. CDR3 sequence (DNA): TGTGCCAGCAGCTCCCTAGCGGGGGCTTCCACAGATACGCAGTATTTT. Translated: CASSSLAGASTDTQYF.

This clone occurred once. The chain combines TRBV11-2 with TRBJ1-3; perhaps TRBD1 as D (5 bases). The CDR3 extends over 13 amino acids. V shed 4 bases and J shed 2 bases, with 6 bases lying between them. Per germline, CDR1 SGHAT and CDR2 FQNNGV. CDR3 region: CASSSRAGNTIYF. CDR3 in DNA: TGTGCCAGCAGCTCCAGGGCTGGAAACACCATATATTTT.

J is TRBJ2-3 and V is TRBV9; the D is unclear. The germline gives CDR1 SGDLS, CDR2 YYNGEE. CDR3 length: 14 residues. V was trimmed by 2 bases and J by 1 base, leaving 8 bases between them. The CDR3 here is CASSVGRGTDTQYF. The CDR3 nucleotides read TGTGCCAGCAGCGTTGGTAGGGGCACAGATACGCAGTATTTT. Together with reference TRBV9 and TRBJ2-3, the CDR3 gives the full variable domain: DSGVTQTPKHLITATGQRVTLRCSPRSGDLSVYWYQQSLDQGLQFLIQYYNGEERAKGNILERFSAQQFPDLHSELNLSSLELGDSALYFCASSVGRGTDTQYFGPGTRLTVL.